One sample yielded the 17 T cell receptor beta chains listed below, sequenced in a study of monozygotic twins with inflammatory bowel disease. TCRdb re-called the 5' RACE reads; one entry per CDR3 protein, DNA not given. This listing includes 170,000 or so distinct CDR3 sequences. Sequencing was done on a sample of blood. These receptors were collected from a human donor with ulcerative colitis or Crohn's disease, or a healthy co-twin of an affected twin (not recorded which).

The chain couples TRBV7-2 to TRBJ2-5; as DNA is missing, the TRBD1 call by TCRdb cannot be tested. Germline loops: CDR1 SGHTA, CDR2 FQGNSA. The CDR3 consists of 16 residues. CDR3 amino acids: CASSLGGLDPRETQYF.

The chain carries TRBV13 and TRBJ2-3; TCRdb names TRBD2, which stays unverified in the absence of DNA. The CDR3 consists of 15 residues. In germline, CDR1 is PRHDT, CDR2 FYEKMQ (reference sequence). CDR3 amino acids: CASSQPSSLADTQYF. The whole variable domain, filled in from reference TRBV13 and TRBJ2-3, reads AAGVIQSPRHLIKEKRETATLKCYPIPRHDTVYWYQQGPGQDPQFLISFYEKMQSDKGSIPDRFSAQQFSDYHSELNMSSLELGDSALYFCASSQPSSLADTQYFGPGTRLTVL.

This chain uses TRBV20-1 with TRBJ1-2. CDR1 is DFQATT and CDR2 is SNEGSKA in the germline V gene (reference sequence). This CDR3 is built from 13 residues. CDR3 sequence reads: CTVRLPLEYGYTF.

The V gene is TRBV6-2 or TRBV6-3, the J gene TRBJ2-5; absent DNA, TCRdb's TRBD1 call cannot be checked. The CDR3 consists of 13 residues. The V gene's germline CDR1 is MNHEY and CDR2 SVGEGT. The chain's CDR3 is CASSYKGRETQYF.

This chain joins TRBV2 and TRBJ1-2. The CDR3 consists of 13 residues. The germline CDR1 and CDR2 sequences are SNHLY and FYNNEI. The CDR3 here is CASSAETNYGYTF.

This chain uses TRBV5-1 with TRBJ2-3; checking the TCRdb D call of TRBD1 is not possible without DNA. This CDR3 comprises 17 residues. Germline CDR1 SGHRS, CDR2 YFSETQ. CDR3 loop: CASSPRGGSETRDTQYF. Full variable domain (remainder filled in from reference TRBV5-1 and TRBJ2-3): KAGVTQTPRYLIKTRGQQVTLSCSPISGHRSVSWYQQTPGQGLQFLFEYFSETQRNKGNFPGRFSGRQFSNSRSEMNVSTLELGDSALYLCASSPRGGSETRDTQYFGPGTRLTVL.

CDR3 sequence: CSASVGHVANEKLFF. The chain combines TRBV20-1 with TRBJ1-4; the TRBD1 assignment by TCRdb is unverifiable without DNA. Looked up from germline, CDR1 is DFQATT and CDR2 is SNEGSKA (reference sequence). CDR3 length: 15 residues.

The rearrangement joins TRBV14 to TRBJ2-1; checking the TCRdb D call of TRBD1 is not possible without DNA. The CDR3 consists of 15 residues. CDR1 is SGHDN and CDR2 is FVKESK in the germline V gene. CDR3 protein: CASSLEGQGNYEQFF.

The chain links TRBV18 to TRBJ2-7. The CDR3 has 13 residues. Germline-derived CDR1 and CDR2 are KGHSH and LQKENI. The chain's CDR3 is CASSPGVTYEQYF.

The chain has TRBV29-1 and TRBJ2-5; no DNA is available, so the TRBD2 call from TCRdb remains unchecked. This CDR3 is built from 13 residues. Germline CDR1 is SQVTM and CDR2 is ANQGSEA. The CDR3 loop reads CSAEGMGSWTQYF.

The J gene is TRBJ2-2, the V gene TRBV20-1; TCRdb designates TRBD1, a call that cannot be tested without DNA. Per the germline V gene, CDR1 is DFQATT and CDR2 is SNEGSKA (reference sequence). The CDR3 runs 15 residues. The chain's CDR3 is CSARPSGGYDGELFF.

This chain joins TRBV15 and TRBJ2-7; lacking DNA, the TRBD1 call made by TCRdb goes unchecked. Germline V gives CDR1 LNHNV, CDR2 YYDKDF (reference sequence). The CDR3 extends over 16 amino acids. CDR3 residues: CATSRDRRDSSYEQYF.

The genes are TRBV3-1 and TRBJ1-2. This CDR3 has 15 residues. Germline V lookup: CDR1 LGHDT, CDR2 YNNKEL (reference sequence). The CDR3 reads CASSQDIDLNYGYTF.

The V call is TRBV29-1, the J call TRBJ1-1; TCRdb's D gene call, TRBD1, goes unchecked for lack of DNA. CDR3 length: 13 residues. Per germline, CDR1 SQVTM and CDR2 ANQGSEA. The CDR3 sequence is CSASQGRGTEAFF.

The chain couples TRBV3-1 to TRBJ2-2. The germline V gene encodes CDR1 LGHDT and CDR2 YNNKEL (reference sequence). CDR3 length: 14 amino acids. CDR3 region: CASSQGVTTGELFF.

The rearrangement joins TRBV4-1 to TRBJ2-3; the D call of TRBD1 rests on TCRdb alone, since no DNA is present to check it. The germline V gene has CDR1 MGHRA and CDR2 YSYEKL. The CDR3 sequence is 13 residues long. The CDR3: CASSQGADDTQYF.

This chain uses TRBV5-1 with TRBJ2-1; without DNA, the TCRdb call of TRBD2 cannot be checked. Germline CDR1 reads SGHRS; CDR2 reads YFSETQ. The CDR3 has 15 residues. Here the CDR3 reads CASSLVGEGYNEQFF.